This T cell receptor (beta chain) was retrieved from a study of identifying expanded T cells in peripheral blood. Findings of the study overall: Differentially abundant clones: 1 to 1.5 between replicates, roughly 16 at around 14 days, over 18 at four. Variance in clone template counts between roughly two-week samples significantly increased with total template count across all healthy donors.

With respect to this clone: Its antigen is undetermined.

During the collection period, no donor immune events like infections were recorded. Trimming removed 1 base from V and 5 bases from J, with 17 bases in between. This CDR3 has 17 residues. Germline V lookup: CDR1 SGHVS, CDR2 FNYEAQ. Sequencing used immunoSEQ multiplex PCR; TCRdb keeps in-frame clones, though not all of them. The data show fewer than 55,000 clones, 70% to 85% seen once. This receptor was identified in a person aged 18 to 70 in good health. The sequenced sample was blood. V and J are TRBV7-6 and TRBJ2-2; a possible D gene is TRBD2 (7 bases). This chain's CDR3 is CASSLESGLRGTGELFF. In DNA, the CDR3 is TGTGCCAGCAGCTTAGAGTCGGGACTAAGGGGGACCGGGGAGCTGTTTTTT.